This T cell receptor (beta chain) was captured in a study of immune characterization of retroperitoneal liposarcoma. Germline CDR1 reads MNHEY; CDR2 reads SMNVEV (reference sequence). The V end lost 5 bases, the J end lost 5 bases, and 18 bases lay between the germline ends. This CDR3 contains 15 residues. One entry per CDR3 protein results from TCRdb running MiXCR on the PCR reads. The sample includes roughly 10,000 distinct CDR3 sequences, 40% to 55% of them seen just once. The source material was tumor tissue. The clonotype comes from a female donor with retroperitoneal liposarcoma. The J gene is TRBJ2-5, the V gene TRBV27, with a possible D match to TRBD2 (5 bases). The CDR3 sequence: CASSTIMGVGETQYF. The DNA of the CDR3 is TGTGCCAGCAGTACCATCATGGGAGTTGGGGAGACCCAGTACTTC.